The sequence of this T cell receptor (beta chain) was determined in a study of cytomegalovirus exposure and HLA in healthy donors. Study-level points and caveats: The authors later linked a missense DCLRE1C variant to TCR beta V- and J-gene trimming. Cytomegalovirus status, reportedly, was diagnosed with high specificity and sensitivity by the classifier. Highest at DRB1 and lowest at HLA-C, TCR association rates differed among HLA loci in a later analysis. Immune exposure was documented only through CMV serostatus.

This CDR3 region has 13 residues. Germline values: CDR1 SGHTA, CDR2 FQGNSA. V lost 1 base and J 8 bases, leaving 9 bases between the germline ends. As concerns this clone: Its antigen is unidentified.

Primers for the PCR totalled 60 Vbeta and 13 Jbeta. Only in-frame clones appear in the TCRdb table, and some are missing; sequencing was by immunoSEQ multiplex PCR. The repertoire includes fewer than 200,000 clones, 12% of them detected once, and about 7.8% sits in the top ten. The sequence came from a man in his fifties in good health and CMV-seropositive. The rearrangement uses TRBV7-2 and TRBJ2-1; unclear D gene. Sequenced sample: PBMCs. The CDR3, as DNA: TGTGCCAGCAGCTTAGAACTGGTACATGAGCAGTTCTTC. Translating gives CASSLELVHEQFF.